The 17 T cell receptor beta chains reported below all come from one sample, sequenced in a study of blood T cells in healthy people across ages. Through a sample-barcoded 5' primer and a J-beta primer mix, a second PCR was run for roughly 6 to 11 cycles. TCRdb fed the 5' RACE reads into MiXCR, producing one record per CDR3 protein. The sample holds nearly 800,000 distinct CDR3 sequences, roughly 25% seen once. In addition, the sample was reused for a study of T cells of mothers and their children.

Sequenced input: blood. These receptor sequences come from a boy between 5 and 17 years old in good health.

The chain is built from TRBV7-2 and TRBJ2-5, with a tentative D call TRBD1 (6 bases). CDR1 is SGHTA, CDR2 FQGNSA, per germline. Trimming removed 6 bases at V and 0 bases at J, with 11 bases between. The CDR3 length is 14 residues. CDR3 in amino acids: CASRAGTHQETQYF. For the CDR3, the DNA is TGTGCCAGCAGGGCCGGGACACACCAAGAGACCCAGTACTTC. The full variable domain, its missing parts supplied by reference TRBV7-2 and TRBJ2-5, is GAGVSQSPSNKVTEKGKDVELRCDPISGHTALYWYRQSLGQGLEFLIYFQGNSAPDKSGLPSDRFSAERTGGSVSTLTIQRTQQEDSAVYLCASRAGTHQETQYFGPGTRLLVL.

This clonotype has only one observation. This chain connects TRBV5-1 to TRBJ2-2; TRBD1 matches 9 bases. With 0 bases clipped from V and 5 bases from J, the junction kept 2 bases outside the gene matches. The CDR3 spans 15 residues. The V gene's germline CDR1 is SGHRS and CDR2 YFSETQ. CDR3 region: CASSLADRGTGELFF. CDR3 in DNA: TGCGCCAGCAGCTTGGCGGACAGGGGAACCGGGGAGCTGTTTTTT. Looking up the rest from reference TRBV5-1 and TRBJ2-2 gives the full variable domain: KAGVTQTPRYLIKTRGQQVTLSCSPISGHRSVSWYQQTPGQGLQFLFEYFSETQRNKGNFPGRFSGRQFSNSRSEMNVSTLELGDSALYLCASSLADRGTGELFFGEGSRLTVL.

This clonotype was found a few times. The chain is built from TRBV20-1 and TRBJ2-5; D is uncertain. The J call may be faulty, since TRBJ2-7 better matches the DNA end. The CDR3 covers 14 residues. Germline CDR1 DFQATT, CDR2 SNEGSKA (reference sequence). The DNA of the CDR3 is TGCAGTGCTAGCCGCCAGGTGTACTCCTACGAGCAGTACTTC. The encoded protein is CSASRQVYSYEQYF.

This clonotype was counted at least ten times. The V and J genes are TRBV7-6 and TRBJ1-4; TRBD1 matches at 7 bases. Germline values: CDR1 SGHVS, CDR2 FNYEAQ. This CDR3 is built from 15 residues. J gave up 3 bases and V 5 bases, and 6 bases lay outside the gene matches. The CDR3 nucleotides read TGTGCCAGCAGCCACGGACAGGTTCCTAATGAAAAACTGTTTTTT. It is translated as CASSHGQVPNEKLFF.

This clonotype has just a few counts. The chain has TRBV7-2 and TRBJ2-7, with TRBD1 matching over 9 bases. Unmatched junction bases numbered 10, after V lost 6 bases and J lost 4 bases. The CDR3 consists of 15 residues. CDR1 is SGHTA, CDR2 FQGNSA, per germline. The CDR3 here is CASRYAGTGIYEQYF. The CDR3 nucleotides read TGTGCCAGCAGGTACGCCGGGACAGGGATTTACGAGCAGTACTTC.

The chain employs TRBV4-2 and TRBJ2-1; 9 nucleotides line up with TRBD2. The CDR3 consists of 16 residues. The V segment lost 3 bases and the J segment 2 bases; nucleotides outside the gene matches: 5. The germline gives CDR1 LGHNA, CDR2 YNFKEQ. In nucleotides, the CDR3 is TGTGCCAGCAGCCATCTTAGCGGGAGCACCTACAATGAGCAGTTCTTC. Translated, it gives CASSHLSGSTYNEQFF.

V usage is TRBV7-2 and J usage is TRBJ2-5; 8 nucleotides line up with TRBD2. CDR1 SGHTA and CDR2 FQGNSA come from the germline V gene. V lost 0 bases to trimming and J lost 1 base; unmatched junction nucleotides: 7. This CDR3 spans 17 amino acids. CDR3 nucleotides: TGTGCCAGCAGCTTAGCGCGGCGCGGGGGGCTCCAAGAGACCCAGTACTTC. Protein: CASSLARRGGLQETQYF. The entire variable domain, with the rest obtained from reference TRBV7-2 and TRBJ2-5, is as follows: GAGVSQSPSNKVTEKGKDVELRCDPISGHTALYWYRQSLGQGLEFLIYFQGNSAPDKSGLPSDRFSAERTGGSVSTLTIQRTQQEDSAVYLCASSLARRGGLQETQYFGPGTRLLVL.

The chain combines TRBV28 with TRBJ2-3; 13 bases match TRBD2. The CDR3 length is 21 residues. Trimming cost V 1 base and J 3 bases; bases outside gene matches: 16. Germline lookup yields CDR1 MDHEN and CDR2 SYDVKM. Written as DNA, the CDR3 is TGTGCCAGCAGTTTATCCCTAGGACTAGCGGGAGACGGGTTTGGAACAGATACGCAGTATTTT. This sequence encodes CASSLSLGLAGDGFGTDTQYF. The whole variable domain, remainder taken from reference TRBV28 and TRBJ2-3, is DVKVTQSSRYLVKRTGEKVFLECVQDMDHENMFWYRQDPGLGLRLIYFSYDVKMKEKGDIPEGYSVSREKKERFSLILESASTNQTSMYLCASSLSLGLAGDGFGTDTQYFGPGTRLTVL.

The CDR3 spells CATWGEHSTDTQYF. CDR3 in DNA: TGTGCCACCTGGGGGGAACATAGCACAGATACGCAGTATTTT. The chain is built from TRBV7-9 and TRBJ2-3; perhaps TRBD2 as D (6 bases). The V and J ends lost 10 bases and 0 bases respectively, with 14 bases between them. CDR1 SEHNR and CDR2 FQNEAQ come from the germline V gene (reference sequence). The length of the CDR3 is 14 residues.

This rearrangement joins TRBV27 to TRBJ1-4; TRBD1 matches at 10 bases. The CDR3 covers 15 residues. Trimming at V came to 5 bases and at J to 7 bases, leaving 7 bases not matched to a gene. CDR1 is MNHEY, CDR2 SMNVEV, per germline (reference sequence). The CDR3 bases are TGTGCCAGCAGTCCGTGGGACAGGGGAGGTGAAAAACTGTTTTTT. It specifies CASSPWDRGGEKLFF.

V usage is TRBV20-1 and J usage is TRBJ2-1; TRBD2 agrees at 12 bases. Germline loops: CDR1 DFQATT, CDR2 SNEGSKA (reference sequence). CDR3 size: 16 residues. V lost 2 bases and J lost 5; bases outside the gene matches: 7. The CDR3 here is CSARQTSGGGNNEQFF. The CDR3 DNA follows: TGCAGTGCTAGACAGACTAGCGGGGGAGGTAACAATGAGCAGTTCTTC.

V gene TRBV12-3 or TRBV12-4 combines with J gene TRBJ1-1; D not certain. The CDR3 loop spans 13 amino acids. V lost 1 base and J lost 7, with 10 bases in between. The CDR3 nucleotides are TGTGCCAGCAGTTTAGACAGAGAGATTGAAGCTTTCTTT. Its translation: CASSLDREIEAFF.

The rearrangement uses TRBV6-1 and TRBJ2-7; tentative D call: TRBD1 (6 bases). Trimming took off 3 bases at V and 4 bases at J, with 16 bases between the two ends. This CDR3 contains 15 residues. Germline assignment: CDR1 MNHNS and CDR2 SASEGT. The CDR3 coding sequence is TGTGCCAGCAGTGAGAGAGGGCAGGGGTGGTACGAGCAGTACTTC. It yields the protein CASSERGQGWYEQYF.

This clonotype has only a few counts. V usage is TRBV7-2 and J usage is TRBJ2-5; D uncertain. Gene TRBJ2-7 matches the end of the DNA better, so the J call may be wrong. CDR3 size: 12 residues. CDR1 and CDR2 (germline): SGHTA, FQGNSA. The CDR3 nucleotides are TGTGCCAGCAGCTTTGGGAAGGGCGAGCAGTACTTC. Translating gives CASSFGKGEQYF.

The chain carries TRBV7-9 and TRBJ2-7; a possible D gene is TRBD1 (7 bases). Germline V gives CDR1 SEHNR, CDR2 FQNEAQ (reference sequence). This CDR3 comprises 16 residues. V was clipped by 5 bases and J by 5 bases, with 22 bases between them. CDR3 residues: CASSGGTRGRNNEQYF. In DNA, the CDR3 is TGTGCCAGCAGCGGGGGGACGAGGGGGCGCAACAACGAGCAGTACTTC.

This clonotype was seen only a few times. V gene TRBV29-1 combines with J gene TRBJ2-1; TRBD2 matches 8 bases. The length of the CDR3 is 13 residues. V lost 1 base and J lost 7; bases outside the gene matches: 3. In germline, CDR1 is SQVTM, CDR2 ANQGSEA. The DNA for the CDR3 is TGCAGCGTTGAAGCCCCTAGCGGGAATGAGCAGTTCTTC. Its translation is CSVEAPSGNEQFF.

V and J are TRBV28 and TRBJ2-7, with D tentatively TRBD1 (7 bases). V shed 6 bases and J shed 1 base, with 16 bases lying between them. This CDR3 has 15 amino acids. The germline CDR1 and CDR2 sequences are MDHEN and SYDVKM. CDR3: CASRPGGTVSYEQYF. In DNA, the CDR3 is TGTGCCAGCAGACCTGGGGGGACAGTATCCTACGAGCAGTACTTC.